The following is a TCR beta chain sequence with its context. Time point: recipient sample about 28 days before transplant, after cytoreduction. Assay: immunoSEQ multiplex PCR; the TCRdb copy retains only in-frame clones and omits some. The sample has tens of thousands of clones, around 84% seen once. These data originate in a study of T cell clonotyping in hematopoietic cell transplantation. This specimen consisted of peripheral blood mononuclear cells, obtained before stem cell transplant. This clonotype was obtained from a man in his sixties with myelodysplastic syndrome. Some clones in this sample may be carry-over from other donors' samples.

As DNA, the CDR3 is TGTGCCAGTAGACCGGGACAGGGGGGAGTGTCACCCCTCCACTTT. This codes for CASRPGQGGVSPLHF. The chain couples TRBV19 to TRBJ1-6, with 11 bases identical to TRBD1. The V and J ends lost 6 bases and 10 bases, in that order; junction bases with no gene match: 8. The CDR3 sequence is 15 residues long. The germline V gene has CDR1 LNHDA and CDR2 SQIVND (reference sequence).